The clone carrying this TCR beta chain was recorded at least ten times. Its cognate antigen is unknown. The time point here: newly diagnosed GD, antithyroid drugs for less than 3 months. Generation of the TCR library employed RNA extracted from PBMCs. Staff took around 9.7 milliliters of peripheral blood and put it into EDTA tubes. This entry is derived from a study of regulatory T cells in long-lasting Graves disease. Background on the study: For under 3 months, newly diagnosed Graves' patients had been taking antithyroid drugs. General study points: The study found persistent patients shared more public clonotypes (2,741) than new patients (approximately 970).

Building the TCR beta libraries relied on iRepertoire HTBI primers, and CDR3 regions underwent Arm-PCR. TCRdb analysed the multiplex PCR reads with MiXCR anew, one entry per CDR3 protein. In the table there are some 330,000 distinct CDR3 sequences, approximately 10% of which are singletons. These sequences were also reported in another study, on T cells in Graves' hyperthyroidism and ophthalmopathy.

The source was peripheral blood mononuclear cells (PBMCs), collected at new diagnosis, from a patient treated with antithyroid drugs. This TCR came from a woman younger than 30 with Graves disease.

The chain's CDR3 is CASSQGRTSNTDTQYF. CDR3 nucleotide sequence: TGTGCCAGCAGCCAAGGAAGGACTAGTAACACAGATACGCAGTATTTT. The chain uses TRBV3-1 and TRBJ2-3; 7 positions agree with TRBD2. The trim removed 1 base at V and 2 bases at J, leaving 6 bases unmatched. The CDR3 covers 16 residues. Per the germline V gene, CDR1 is LGHDT and CDR2 is YNNKEL (reference sequence).